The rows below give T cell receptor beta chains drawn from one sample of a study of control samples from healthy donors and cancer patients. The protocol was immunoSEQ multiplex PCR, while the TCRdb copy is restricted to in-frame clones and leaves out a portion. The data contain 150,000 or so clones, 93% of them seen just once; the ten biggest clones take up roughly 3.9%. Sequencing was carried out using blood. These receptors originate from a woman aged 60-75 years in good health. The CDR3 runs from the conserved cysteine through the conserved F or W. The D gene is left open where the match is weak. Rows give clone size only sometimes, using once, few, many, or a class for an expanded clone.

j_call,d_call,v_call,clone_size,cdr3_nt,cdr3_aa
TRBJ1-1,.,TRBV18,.,TGTGCCAGCTCACCACCGGGGGGCCTCCCTGAAGCTTTCTTT,CASSPPGGLPEAFF
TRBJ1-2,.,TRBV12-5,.,TGTGCTAGTGGTTTGGGCCTCCCAGGGGATGGCTACACCTTC,CASGLGLPGDGYTF
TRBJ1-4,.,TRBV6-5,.,TGTGCCAGCATGGACCAGGCAACTAATGAAAAACTGTTTTTT,CASMDQATNEKLFF
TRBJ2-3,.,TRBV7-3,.,TGTGCCAGCAGCTTAACATCGGCGGGGGCACCCACAGATACGCAGTATTTT,CASSLTSAGAPTDTQYF
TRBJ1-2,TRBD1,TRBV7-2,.,TGTGCCAGCAGCTTAACCCTAGTGGGACAGGGGGCCTATGGCTACACCTTC,CASSLTLVGQGAYGYTF
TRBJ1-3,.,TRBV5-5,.,TGTGCCAGCAGCCCTCAGAGCTCTGGAAACACCATATATTTT,CASSPQSSGNTIYF
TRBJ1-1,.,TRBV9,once,TGTGCCAGCAGCGTAGTGGAGGGAACTGAAGCTTTCTTT,CASSVVEGTEAFF
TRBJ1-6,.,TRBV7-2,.,TGTGCCAGCAGCTTCCGGGACGCCTTAGGGGCCTATAATTCACCCCTCCACTTT,CASSFRDALGAYNSPLHF
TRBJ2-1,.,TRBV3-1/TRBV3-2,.,TGTGCCAGCAGCCAAGGAGTTAGCGTGGGTGAGCAGTTCTTC,CASSQGVSVGEQFF
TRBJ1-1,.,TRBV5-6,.,TGTGCCAGCAGCTTGGGTCCGCAGTCTCAAGAAGCTTTCTTT,CASSLGPQSQEAFF
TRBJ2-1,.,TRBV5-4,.,TGTGCCAGCAGCTTGGCTGGCGCGGGAGAGCAGTTCTTC,CASSLAGAGEQFF
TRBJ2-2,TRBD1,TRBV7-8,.,TGTGCCAGCAGCACACACAGGGGGCGAGATGGCGGGGAGCTGTTTTTT,CASSTHRGRDGGELFF
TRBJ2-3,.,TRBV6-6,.,TGTGCCAGCAGCCAAGGGACCCGCGGCACAGATACGCAGTATTTT,CASSQGTRGTDTQYF
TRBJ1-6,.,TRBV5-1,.,TGCGCCAGCAGCTTGGCCGGGTACATCGCGGATTCACCCCTCCACTTT,CASSLAGYIADSPLHF